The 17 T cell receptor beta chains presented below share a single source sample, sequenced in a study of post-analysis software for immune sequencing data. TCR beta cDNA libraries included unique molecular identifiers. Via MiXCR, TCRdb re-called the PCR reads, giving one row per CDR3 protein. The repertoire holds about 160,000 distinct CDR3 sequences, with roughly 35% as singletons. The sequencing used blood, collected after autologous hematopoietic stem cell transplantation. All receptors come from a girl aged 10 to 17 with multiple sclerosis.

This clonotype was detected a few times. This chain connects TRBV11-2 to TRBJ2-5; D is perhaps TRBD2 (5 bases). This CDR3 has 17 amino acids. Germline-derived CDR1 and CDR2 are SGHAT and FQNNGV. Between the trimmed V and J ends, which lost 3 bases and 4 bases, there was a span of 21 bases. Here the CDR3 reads CASSLNWERTGRETQYF. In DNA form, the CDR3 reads TGTGCCAGCAGCTTGAATTGGGAGCGGACGGGCCGAGAGACCCAGTACTTC.

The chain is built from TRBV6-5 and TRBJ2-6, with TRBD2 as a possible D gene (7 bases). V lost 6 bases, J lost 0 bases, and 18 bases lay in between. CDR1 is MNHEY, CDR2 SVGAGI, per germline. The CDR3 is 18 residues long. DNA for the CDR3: TGTGCCAGCAGCTTATGGGAGGGGGGAAGCTCTGGGGCCAACGTCCTGACTTTC. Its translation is CASSLWEGGSSGANVLTF.

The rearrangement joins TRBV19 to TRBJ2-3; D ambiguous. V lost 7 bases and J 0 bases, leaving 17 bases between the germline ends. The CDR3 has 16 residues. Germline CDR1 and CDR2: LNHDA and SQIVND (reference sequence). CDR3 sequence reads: CASKQSSSTSTDTQYF. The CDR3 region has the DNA TGTGCCAGTAAGCAGAGCTCATCGACTAGCACAGATACGCAGTATTTT. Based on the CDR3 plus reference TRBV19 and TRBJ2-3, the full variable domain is DGGITQSPKYLFRKEGQNVTLSCEQNLNHDAMYWYRQDPGQGLRLIYYSQIVNDFQKGDIAEGYSVSREKKESFPLTVTSAQKNPTAFYLCASKQSSSTSTDTQYFGPGTRLTVL.

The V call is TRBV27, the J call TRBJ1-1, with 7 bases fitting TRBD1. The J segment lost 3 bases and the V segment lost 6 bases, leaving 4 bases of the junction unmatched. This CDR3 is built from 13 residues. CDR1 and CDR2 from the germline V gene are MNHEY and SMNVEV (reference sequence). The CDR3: CASSTGDYTEAFF. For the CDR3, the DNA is TGTGCCAGCAGCACAGGGGACTACACTGAAGCTTTCTTT.

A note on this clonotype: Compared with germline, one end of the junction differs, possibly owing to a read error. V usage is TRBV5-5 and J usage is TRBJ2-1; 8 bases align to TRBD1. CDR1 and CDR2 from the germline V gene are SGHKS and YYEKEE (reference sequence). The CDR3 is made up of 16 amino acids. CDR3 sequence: CAGSPPTGAPGNEQFF. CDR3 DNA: TGTGCCGGCAGCCCCCCGACAGGGGCTCCAGGGAATGAGCAGTTCTTC.

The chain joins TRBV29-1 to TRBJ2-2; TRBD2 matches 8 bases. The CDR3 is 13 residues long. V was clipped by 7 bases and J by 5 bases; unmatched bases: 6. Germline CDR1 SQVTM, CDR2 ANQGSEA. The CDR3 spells CSAGRGGTGELFF. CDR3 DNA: TGCAGCGCCGGACGGGGGGGGACCGGGGAGCTGTTTTTT.

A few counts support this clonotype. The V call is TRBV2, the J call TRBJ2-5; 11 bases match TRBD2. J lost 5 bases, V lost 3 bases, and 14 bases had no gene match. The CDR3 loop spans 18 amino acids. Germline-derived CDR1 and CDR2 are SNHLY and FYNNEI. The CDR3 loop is CASSESRGLAGGDETQYF. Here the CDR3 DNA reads TGTGCCAGCAGTGAGTCCAGGGGTCTAGCGGGAGGAGATGAGACCCAGTACTTC.

The CDR3 spells CSAKLAGETQYF. The CDR3 bases are TGCAGTGCTAAACTAGCGGGAGAGACCCAGTACTTC. The rearrangement links TRBV20-1 to TRBJ2-5; 9 positions agree with TRBD2. CDR1 and CDR2 (germline): DFQATT, SNEGSKA (reference sequence). V trimming: 4 bases; J trimming: 4 bases; junction bases outside the gene matches: 1. The CDR3 totals 12 residues.

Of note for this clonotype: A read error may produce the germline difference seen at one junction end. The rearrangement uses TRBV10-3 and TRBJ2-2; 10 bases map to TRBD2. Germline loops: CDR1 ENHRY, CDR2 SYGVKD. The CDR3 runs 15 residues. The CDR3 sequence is CAISVGLARTGERFF. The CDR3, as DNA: TGTGCCATCAGTGTGGGACTAGCGCGCACCGGGGAGCGGTTTTTT.

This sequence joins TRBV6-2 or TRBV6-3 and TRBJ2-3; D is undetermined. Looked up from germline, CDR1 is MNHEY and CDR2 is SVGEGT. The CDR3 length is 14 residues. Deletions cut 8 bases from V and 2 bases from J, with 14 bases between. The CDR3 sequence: CASSHPALTDTQYF. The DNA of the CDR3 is TGTGCCAGCTCACACCCTGCCCTCACAGATACGCAGTATTTT.

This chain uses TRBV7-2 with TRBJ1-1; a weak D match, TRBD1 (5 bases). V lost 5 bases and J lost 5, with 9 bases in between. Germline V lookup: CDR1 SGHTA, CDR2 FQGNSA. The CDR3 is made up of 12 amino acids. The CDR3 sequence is CASSRGPTEAFF. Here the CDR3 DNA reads TGTGCCAGCAGCAGGGGACCTACTGAAGCTTTCTTT.

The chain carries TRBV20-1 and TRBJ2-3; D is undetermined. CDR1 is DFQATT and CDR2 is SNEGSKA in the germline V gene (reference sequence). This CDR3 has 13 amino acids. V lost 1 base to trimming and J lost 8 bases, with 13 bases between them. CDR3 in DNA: TGCAGTGCTAGAGGCACTACAGCAGCTACGCAGTATTTT. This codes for CSARGTTAATQYF.

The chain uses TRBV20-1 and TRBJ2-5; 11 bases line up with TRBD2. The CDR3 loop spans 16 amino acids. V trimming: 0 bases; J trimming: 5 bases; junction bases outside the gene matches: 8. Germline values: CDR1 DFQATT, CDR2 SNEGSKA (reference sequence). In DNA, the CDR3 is TGCAGTGCTAGAGATGTGGTAGCGGGGGGGAGGGAGACCCAGTACTTC. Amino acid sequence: CSARDVVAGGRETQYF.

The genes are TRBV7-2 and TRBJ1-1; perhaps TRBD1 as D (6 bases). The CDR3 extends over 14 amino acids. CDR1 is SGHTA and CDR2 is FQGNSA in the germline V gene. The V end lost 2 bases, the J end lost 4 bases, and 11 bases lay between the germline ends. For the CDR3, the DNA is TGTGCCAGCAGCTTATACAGGGATGGCACTGAAGCTTTCTTT. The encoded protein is CASSLYRDGTEAFF.

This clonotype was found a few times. As DNA, the CDR3 is TGTGCCAGCAGCCAGTCGCTTGGCGATGCGGGACACAATGAGCAGTTCTTC. This codes for CASSQSLGDAGHNEQFF. This chain uses TRBV14 with TRBJ2-1, with a tentative D call TRBD2 (6 bases). The CDR3 contains 17 residues. V was clipped by 3 bases and J by 5 bases, with 20 bases between them. Germline assignment: CDR1 SGHDN and CDR2 FVKESK.

The CDR3 sequence: CASLAGGLYNEQFF. The CDR3 DNA follows: TGTGCCAGTCTAGCGGGGGGATTATACAATGAGCAGTTCTTC. The chain has TRBV6-1 and TRBJ2-1, with TRBD2 matching 11 bases. From germline, CDR1 is MNHNS and CDR2 SASEGT. The CDR3 spans 14 residues. Trimming removed 9 bases from V and 4 bases from J; junction bases left unmatched: 5.

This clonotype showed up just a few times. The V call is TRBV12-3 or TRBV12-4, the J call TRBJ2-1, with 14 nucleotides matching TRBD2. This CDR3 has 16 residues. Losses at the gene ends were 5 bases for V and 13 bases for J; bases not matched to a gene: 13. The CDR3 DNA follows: TGTGCCAGCAGTCCGCCCCCGGGACTAGCGGGAGTGAGACAGTTCTTC. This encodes CASSPPPGLAGVRQFF.